Below, 17 T cell receptor beta chains from the same sample are listed, as sequenced in a study of type 1 regulatory T cells. These TCRs are of unknown antigen specificity. From the reads, TCRdb called clonotypes with MiXCR, one entry per CDR3 protein. This sample carries around 23,000 distinct CDR3 sequences, around half of them seen once, and the ten largest clones take 4.8%. The specimen sequenced was cultured T cells, either the whole culture or a sorted T cell fraction (not recorded which). These receptors all come from a human donor in good health.

This clonotype was picked up a small number of times. CDR3 in DNA: TGTGCCAGCTCACCAGATTTTTGGCAGGGGGCAGACTATGGCTACACCTTC. Translated: CASSPDFWQGADYGYTF. The rearrangement uses TRBV18 and TRBJ1-2, with 8 bases matching TRBD1. The germline CDR1 and CDR2 sequences are KGHSH and LQKENI. There are 17 residues in the CDR3. Unmatched junction bases numbered 11, after V lost 2 bases and J lost 3 bases. The whole variable domain, remainder taken from reference TRBV18 and TRBJ1-2, is NAGVMQNPRHLVRRRGQEARLRCSPMKGHSHVYWYRQLPEEGLKFMVYLQKENIIDESGMPKERFSAEFPKEGPSILRIQQVVRGDSAAYFCASSPDFWQGADYGYTFGSGTRLTVV.

CDR3 region: CASSLGPYNEQFF. CDR3 nucleotide sequence: TGCGCCAGCAGCCTGGGTCCCTACAATGAGCAGTTCTTC. The rearrangement uses TRBV5-1 and TRBJ2-1; D not resolved. V was cut by 4 bases and J by 2 bases, with 7 bases left in between. CDR1 is SGHRS, CDR2 YFSETQ, per germline. This CDR3 is built from 13 residues. Based on the CDR3 plus reference TRBV5-1 and TRBJ2-1, the full variable domain is KAGVTQTPRYLIKTRGQQVTLSCSPISGHRSVSWYQQTPGQGLQFLFEYFSETQRNKGNFPGRFSGRQFSNSRSEMNVSTLELGDSALYLCASSLGPYNEQFFGPGTRLTVL.

The chain uses TRBV18 and TRBJ1-1; TRBD1 matches at 8 bases. CDR1 KGHSH and CDR2 LQKENI come from the germline V gene. The length of the CDR3 is 14 residues. V was pared by 5 bases and J by 1 base, with 3 bases of the junction left unmatched. Here the CDR3 DNA reads TGTGCCAGCTCATTCGGGACAGGGAACACTGAAGCTTTCTTT. This translates into CASSFGTGNTEAFF. The complete variable domain, with remaining parts taken from reference TRBV18 and TRBJ1-1, reads NAGVMQNPRHLVRRRGQEARLRCSPMKGHSHVYWYRQLPEEGLKFMVYLQKENIIDESGMPKERFSAEFPKEGPSILRIQQVVRGDSAAYFCASSFGTGNTEAFFGQGTRLTVV.

On this clonotype itself: The CDR3 does not close with the conserved phenylalanine or tryptophan, likely indicating a read error. V gene TRBV7-8 combines with J gene TRBJ1-1, with D hard to call. This CDR3 is 13 amino acids long. Deletions cut 5 bases from V and 4 bases from J, with 11 bases between. From germline, CDR1 is SGHVS and CDR2 FQNEAQ. CDR3 DNA sequence: TGTGCCAGCAGCCCCCGACCAGGCACTGAAGCTTTCTCT. This gives the protein CASSPRPGTEAFS.

The V and J genes are TRBV20-1 and TRBJ1-1; D unclear. V was cut by 0 bases and J by 6 bases, with 5 bases left in between. The CDR3 loop spans 11 amino acids. CDR1 and CDR2 (germline): DFQATT, SNEGSKA (reference sequence). In DNA, the CDR3 is TGCAGTGCTAGAGATTTGGCTGAAGCTTTCTTT. Translated, it gives CSARDLAEAFF.

V is TRBV6-1 and J is TRBJ2-1; D gene ambiguous. There are 15 residues in the CDR3. The V gene's germline CDR1 is MNHNS and CDR2 SASEGT. Trimming cost V 3 bases and J 1 base, with 10 bases left between them. CDR3 coding DNA: TGTGCCAGCAGTGATTCGGTTCCGTCCTACAATGAGCAGTTCTTC. Amino acids: CASSDSVPSYNEQFF.

Judged by abundance, this clonotype is medium-sized. This chain connects TRBV7-2 to TRBJ1-2; D might be TRBD1 (6 bases). CDR1 and CDR2 from the germline V gene are SGHTA and FQGNSA. Trimming stripped 1 base from V and 1 base from J, with 10 bases between. CDR3 size: 15 residues. This chain's CDR3 is CASSLDPGVNYGYTF. The CDR3 region has the DNA TGTGCCAGCAGCTTAGATCCAGGGGTTAACTATGGCTACACCTTC. Full variable domain (outside the CDR3, taken from reference TRBV7-2 and TRBJ1-2): GAGVSQSPSNKVTEKGKDVELRCDPISGHTALYWYRQSLGQGLEFLIYFQGNSAPDKSGLPSDRFSAERTGGSVSTLTIQRTQQEDSAVYLCASSLDPGVNYGYTFGSGTRLTVV.

This clonotype was seen more than once but under ten times. V gene TRBV20-1 combines with J gene TRBJ2-5; TRBD2 matches 12 bases. The CDR3 consists of 13 residues. V was pared by 2 bases and J by 5 bases, with 0 bases of the junction left unmatched. The germline CDR1 and CDR2 sequences are DFQATT and SNEGSKA (reference sequence). The CDR3 loop is CSARLAGGETQYF. In nucleotides, the CDR3 is TGCAGTGCTAGACTAGCGGGGGGGGAGACCCAGTACTTC.

The chain recombines TRBV3-1 with TRBJ1-3; perhaps TRBD1 as D (6 bases). CDR3 length: 15 residues. Looked up from germline, CDR1 is LGHDT and CDR2 is YNNKEL (reference sequence). V gave up 4 bases and J gave up 4 bases, with 14 bases separating them. CDR3 residues: CASSPDRSTGNTIYF. In DNA, the CDR3 is TGTGCCAGCAGCCCAGACAGGTCCACGGGAAACACCATATATTTT.

The rearrangement uses TRBV6-1 and TRBJ2-7; no definite D call. The CDR3 is 13 residues long. Germline CDR1 is MNHNS and CDR2 is SASEGT. Deletions cut 1 base from V and 1 base from J, with 5 bases between. CDR3 sequence: CASSEVESYEQYF. CDR3 nucleotides: TGTGCCAGCAGTGAAGTTGAATCCTACGAGCAGTACTTC.

By share of the sample, this clonotype is medium-sized. The chain is built from TRBV7-2 and TRBJ2-4; TRBD1 is a possible D gene (6 bases). V was pared by 1 base and J by 6 bases, with 10 bases between. The CDR3 has 14 amino acids. The germline V gene has CDR1 SGHTA and CDR2 FQGNSA. CDR3 bases: TGTGCCAGCAGCTTAGACAGGGAGCCAAACATTCAGTACTTC. Translating gives CASSLDREPNIQYF.

As for this clonotype: A read error may produce the germline difference seen at one junction end. The V and J genes are TRBV12-5 and TRBJ1-2; tentatively, D is TRBD1 (5 bases). In germline, CDR1 is LGHNT, CDR2 FRNRAP. The CDR3 covers 14 residues. This CDR3 reads CASGSRDGRYSYTF. The CDR3, as DNA: TGTGCTAGTGGTTCTAGGGACGGCCGCTATAGCTACACCTTC.

This clonotype was recorded a few times. The chain is built from TRBV29-1 and TRBJ1-1, with D perhaps matching TRBD1 (5 bases). Trimming removed 6 bases at V and 0 bases at J, with 11 bases between. The CDR3 is 13 residues long. Germline CDR1 reads SQVTM; CDR2 reads ANQGSEA. CDR3: CSVRTLLNTEAFF. Written as DNA, the CDR3 is TGCAGCGTGAGGACACTTCTGAACACTGAAGCTTTCTTT.

This chain links TRBV30 with TRBJ2-2; D remains ambiguous. This CDR3 contains 16 residues. The germline CDR1 and CDR2 sequences are GTSNPN and SVGIG (reference sequence). Trimming shortened V by 0 bases and J by 3 bases, and 14 bases separated the two germline ends. The CDR3 sequence: CAWSVSGSRYTGELFF. CDR3 nucleotide sequence: TGTGCCTGGAGTGTATCGGGTAGCAGATACACCGGGGAGCTGTTTTTT.

The chain uses TRBV6-1 and TRBJ2-2; perhaps TRBD1 as D (7 bases). Germline V gives CDR1 MNHNS, CDR2 SASEGT. V dropped 4 bases and J dropped 2 bases, with 14 bases sitting between them. The CDR3 has 16 amino acids. CDR3 coding DNA: TGTGCCAGCAGTGCCCAGGGGGGCCTTAACACCGGGGAGCTGTTTTTT. The encoded protein is CASSAQGGLNTGELFF.

This clonotype was found a few times. V gene TRBV12-3 or TRBV12-4 combines with J gene TRBJ1-3; D ambiguous. Deletions cut 8 bases from V and 3 bases from J, with 8 bases between. This CDR3 comprises 12 residues. CDR3: CASRSGGNTIYF. CDR3 DNA: TGTGCCAGCCGATCGGGTGGAAACACCATATATTTT.

This clonotype was seen a handful of times. The chain has TRBV20-1 and TRBJ1-1; TRBD1 agrees at 9 bases. The length of the CDR3 is 15 residues. V dropped 5 bases and J dropped 1; count of bases not matched to a gene: 8. CDR1 and CDR2 from the germline V gene are DFQATT and SNEGSKA (reference sequence). DNA of the CDR3: TGCAGTGCTGGCGGGACAGGGAATTGGAACACTGAAGCTTTCTTT. Translation: CSAGGTGNWNTEAFF.